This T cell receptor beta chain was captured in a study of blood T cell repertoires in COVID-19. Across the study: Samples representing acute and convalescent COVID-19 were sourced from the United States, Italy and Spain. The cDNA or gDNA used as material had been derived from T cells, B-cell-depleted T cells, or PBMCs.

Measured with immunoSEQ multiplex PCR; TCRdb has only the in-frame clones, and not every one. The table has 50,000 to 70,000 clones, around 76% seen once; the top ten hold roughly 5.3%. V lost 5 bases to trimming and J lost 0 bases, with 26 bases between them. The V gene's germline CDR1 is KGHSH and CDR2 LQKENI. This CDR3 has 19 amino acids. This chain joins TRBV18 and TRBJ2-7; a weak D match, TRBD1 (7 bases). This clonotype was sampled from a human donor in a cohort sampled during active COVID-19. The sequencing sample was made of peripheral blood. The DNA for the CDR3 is TGTGCCAGCTCAGGCGGAGTGGAGGGGACAGAGGAGGGCTCCTACGAGCAGTACTTC. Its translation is CASSGGVEGTEEGSYEQYF.